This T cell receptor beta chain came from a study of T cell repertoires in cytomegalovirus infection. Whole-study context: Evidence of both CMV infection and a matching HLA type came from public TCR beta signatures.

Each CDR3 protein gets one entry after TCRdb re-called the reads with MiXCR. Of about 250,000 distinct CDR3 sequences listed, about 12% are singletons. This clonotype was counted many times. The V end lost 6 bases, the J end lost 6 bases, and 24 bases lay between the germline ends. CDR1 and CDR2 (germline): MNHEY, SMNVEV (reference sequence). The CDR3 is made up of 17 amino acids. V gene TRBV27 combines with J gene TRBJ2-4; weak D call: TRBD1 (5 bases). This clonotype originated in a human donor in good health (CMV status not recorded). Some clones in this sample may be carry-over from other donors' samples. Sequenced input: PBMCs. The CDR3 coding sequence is TGTGCCAGCAGCTACCTACCGGTGGGGCAGGGTACAAACATTCAGTACTTC. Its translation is CASSYLPVGQGTNIQYF.